This TCR beta chain was profiled in a study of OX40 agonist ivuxolimab in advanced cancers. Study-wide background: Patients took ivuxolimab, an agonistic anti-OX40 (CD134) antibody. Patients enrolled in dose escalation were diagnosed with hepatocellular carcinoma, melanoma, renal cell or head and neck cancer. Subjects had a mean age of about 65 years, with a range of about 23 to 79; approximately 83% were male. The study's findings and limits: Clones of CD4+ and CD8+ blood T cells grew by week 6 at doses of 0.1 to 3.0 mg/kg.

As regards this clone: What it binds is unknown.

The J segment lost 2 bases and the V segment lost 1 base, leaving 7 bases of the junction unmatched. The CDR3 runs 17 residues. CDR1 and CDR2 from the germline V gene are LGHNA and YNFKEQ. Only in-frame clones appear in the TCRdb table, and some are missing; sequencing was by immunoSEQ multiplex PCR. This sample carries 45,000 to 65,000 clones, 88% of them seen once, and the ten largest clones take under 8%. The source material was CD4+ or CD8+ T cells sorted from blood, sampled in a trial of the OX40 agonist ivuxolimab. The receptor was derived from an adult with an advanced solid tumor such as melanoma, head and neck, liver or kidney cancer. This rearrangement joins TRBV4-2 to TRBJ2-5, with TRBD2 matching 10 bases. The CDR3 reads CASSQGRLAGLQETQYF. The CDR3 nucleotides are TGTGCCAGCAGCCAAGGCCGACTAGCGGGTCTACAAGAGACCCAGTACTTC.